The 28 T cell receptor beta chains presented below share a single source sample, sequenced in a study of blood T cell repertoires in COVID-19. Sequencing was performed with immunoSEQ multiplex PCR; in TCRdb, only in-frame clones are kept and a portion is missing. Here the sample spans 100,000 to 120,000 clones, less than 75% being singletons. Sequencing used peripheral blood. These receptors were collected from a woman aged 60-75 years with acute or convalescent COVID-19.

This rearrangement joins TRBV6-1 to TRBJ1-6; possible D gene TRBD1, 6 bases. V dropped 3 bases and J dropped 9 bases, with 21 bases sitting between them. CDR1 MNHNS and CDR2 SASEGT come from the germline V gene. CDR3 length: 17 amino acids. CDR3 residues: CASSDRGGLGQSSPLHF. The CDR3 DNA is TGTGCCAGCAGTGATCGGGGGGGCTTAGGCCAGAGTTCACCCCTCCACTTT.

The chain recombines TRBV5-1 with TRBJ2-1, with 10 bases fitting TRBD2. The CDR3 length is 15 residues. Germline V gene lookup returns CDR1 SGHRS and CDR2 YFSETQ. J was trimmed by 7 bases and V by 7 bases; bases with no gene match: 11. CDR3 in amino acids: CASALGHSGGNEQFF. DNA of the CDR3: TGCGCCAGCGCACTTGGTCATAGCGGGGGGAATGAGCAGTTCTTC.

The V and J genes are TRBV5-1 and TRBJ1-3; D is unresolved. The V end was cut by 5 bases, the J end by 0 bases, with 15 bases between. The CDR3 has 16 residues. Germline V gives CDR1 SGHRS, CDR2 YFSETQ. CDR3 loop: CASSPQPPSSGNTIYF. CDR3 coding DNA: TGCGCCAGCAGTCCCCAACCTCCCAGCTCTGGAAACACCATATATTTT.

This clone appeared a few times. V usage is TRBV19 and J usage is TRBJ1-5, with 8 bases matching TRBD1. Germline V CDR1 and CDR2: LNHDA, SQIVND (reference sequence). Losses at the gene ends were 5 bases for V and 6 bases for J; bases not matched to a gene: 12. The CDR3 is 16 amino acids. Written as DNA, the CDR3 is TGTGCCAGTAGTGTCCGACAGGGGCGGTCAAGTCAGCCCCAGCATTTT. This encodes CASSVRQGRSSQPQHF.

CDR3: CASTEQGGGNQPQHF. The CDR3 coding sequence is TGTGCCAGTACGGAACAGGGGGGAGGCAATCAGCCCCAGCATTTT. The chain is built from TRBV19 and TRBJ1-5; 8 bases are shared with TRBD1. With 7 bases clipped from V and 2 bases from J, the junction kept 7 bases outside the gene matches. Germline-derived CDR1 and CDR2 are LNHDA and SQIVND (reference sequence). CDR3 length: 15 residues. Together with reference TRBV19 and TRBJ1-5, the CDR3 gives the full variable domain: DGGITQSPKYLFRKEGQNVTLSCEQNLNHDAMYWYRQDPGQGLRLIYYSQIVNDFQKGDIAEGYSVSREKKESFPLTVTSAQKNPTAFYLCASTEQGGGNQPQHFGDGTRLSIL.

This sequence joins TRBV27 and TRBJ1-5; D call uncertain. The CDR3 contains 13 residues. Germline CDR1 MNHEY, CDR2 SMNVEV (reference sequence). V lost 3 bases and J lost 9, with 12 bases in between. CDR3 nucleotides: TGTGCCAGCAGTTTGGGTAGAGGGCGGCCCCAGCATTTT. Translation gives CASSLGRGRPQHF.

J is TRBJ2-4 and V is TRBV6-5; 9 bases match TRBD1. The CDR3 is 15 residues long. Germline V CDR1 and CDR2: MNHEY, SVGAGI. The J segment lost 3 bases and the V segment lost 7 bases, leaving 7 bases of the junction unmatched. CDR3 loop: CASNLQGAGKNIQYF. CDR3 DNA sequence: TGTGCCAGCAACCTACAGGGGGCAGGCAAAAACATTCAGTACTTC.

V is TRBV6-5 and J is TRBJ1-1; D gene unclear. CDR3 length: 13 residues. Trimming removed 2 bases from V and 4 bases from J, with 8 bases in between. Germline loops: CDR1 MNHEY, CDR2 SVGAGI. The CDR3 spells CASSYGGRTEAFF. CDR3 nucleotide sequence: TGTGCCAGCAGTTACGGTGGGCGCACTGAAGCTTTCTTT.

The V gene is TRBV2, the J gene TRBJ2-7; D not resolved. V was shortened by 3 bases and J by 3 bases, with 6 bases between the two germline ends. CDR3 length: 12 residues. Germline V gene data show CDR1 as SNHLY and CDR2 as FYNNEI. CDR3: CASSEGLYEQYF. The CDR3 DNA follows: TGTGCCAGCAGTGAGGGCCTCTACGAGCAGTACTTC.

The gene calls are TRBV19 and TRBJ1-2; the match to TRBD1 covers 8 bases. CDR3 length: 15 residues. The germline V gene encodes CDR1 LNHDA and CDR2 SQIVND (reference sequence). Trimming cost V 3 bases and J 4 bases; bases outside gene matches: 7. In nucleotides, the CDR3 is TGTGCCAGTAGTATCGGGGACAGGCCCACCTATGGCTACACCTTC. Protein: CASSIGDRPTYGYTF.

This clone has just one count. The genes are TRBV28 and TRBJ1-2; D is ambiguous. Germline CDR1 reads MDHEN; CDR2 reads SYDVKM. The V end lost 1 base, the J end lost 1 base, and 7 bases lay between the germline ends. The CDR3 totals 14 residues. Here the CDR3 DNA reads TGTGCCAGCAGTTTATATCAGGATAACTATGGCTACACCTTC. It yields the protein CASSLYQDNYGYTF.

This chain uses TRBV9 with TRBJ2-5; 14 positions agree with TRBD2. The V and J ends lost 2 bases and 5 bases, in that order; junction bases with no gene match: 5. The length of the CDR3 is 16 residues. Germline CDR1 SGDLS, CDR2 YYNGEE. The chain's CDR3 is CASSVGLAGVRETQYF. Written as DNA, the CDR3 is TGTGCCAGCAGCGTGGGACTAGCGGGGGTTCGGGAGACCCAGTACTTC.

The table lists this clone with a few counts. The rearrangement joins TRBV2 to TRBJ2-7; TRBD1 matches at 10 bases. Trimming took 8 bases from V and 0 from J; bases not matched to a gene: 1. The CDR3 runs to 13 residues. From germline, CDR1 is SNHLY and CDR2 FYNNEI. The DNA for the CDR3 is TGTGCCAGCGGACAGGGGGTCTCCTACGAGCAGTACTTC. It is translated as CASGQGVSYEQYF.

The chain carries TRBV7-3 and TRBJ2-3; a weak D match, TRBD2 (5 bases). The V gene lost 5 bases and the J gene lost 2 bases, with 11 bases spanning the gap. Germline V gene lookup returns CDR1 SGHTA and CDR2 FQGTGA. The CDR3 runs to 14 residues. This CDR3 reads CASSPGRDTDTQYF. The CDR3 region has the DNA TGTGCCAGCAGCCCAGGACGGGACACAGATACGCAGTATTTT.

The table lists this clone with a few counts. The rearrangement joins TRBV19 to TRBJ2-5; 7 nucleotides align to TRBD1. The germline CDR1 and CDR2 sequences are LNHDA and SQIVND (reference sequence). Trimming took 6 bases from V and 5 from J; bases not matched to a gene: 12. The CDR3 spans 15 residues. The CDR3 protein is CASRRGGALSETQYF. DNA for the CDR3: TGTGCCAGTAGAAGAGGGGGCGCATTAAGCGAGACCCAGTACTTC.

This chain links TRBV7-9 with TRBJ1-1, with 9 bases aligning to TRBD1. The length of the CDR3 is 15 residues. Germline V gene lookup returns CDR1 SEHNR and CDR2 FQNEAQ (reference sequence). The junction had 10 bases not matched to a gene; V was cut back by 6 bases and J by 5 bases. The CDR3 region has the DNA TGTGCCAGCAGGTCACCCGACAGGGGGACGACTGAAGCTTTCTTT. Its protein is CASRSPDRGTTEAFF.

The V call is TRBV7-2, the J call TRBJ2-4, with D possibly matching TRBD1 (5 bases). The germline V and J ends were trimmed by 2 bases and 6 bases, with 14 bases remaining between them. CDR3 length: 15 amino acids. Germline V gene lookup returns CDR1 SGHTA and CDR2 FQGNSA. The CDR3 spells CASSLRGQASNIQYF. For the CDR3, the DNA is TGTGCCAGCAGCTTACGAGGACAAGCTTCAAACATTCAGTACTTC.

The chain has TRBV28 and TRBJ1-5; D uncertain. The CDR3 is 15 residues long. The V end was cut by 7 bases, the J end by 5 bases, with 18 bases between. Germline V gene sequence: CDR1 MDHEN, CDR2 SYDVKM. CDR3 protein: CASTLSAGTDQPQHF. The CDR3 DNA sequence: TGTGCCAGCACCCTATCCGCGGGAACAGATCAGCCCCAGCATTTT.

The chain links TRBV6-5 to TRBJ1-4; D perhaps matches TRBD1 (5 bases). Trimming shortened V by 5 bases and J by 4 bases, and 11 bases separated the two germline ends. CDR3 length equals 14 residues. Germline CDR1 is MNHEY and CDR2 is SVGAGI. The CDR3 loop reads CASSPGRGNEKLFF. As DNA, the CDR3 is TGTGCCAGCAGTCCAGGGAGGGGTAATGAAAAACTGTTTTTT.

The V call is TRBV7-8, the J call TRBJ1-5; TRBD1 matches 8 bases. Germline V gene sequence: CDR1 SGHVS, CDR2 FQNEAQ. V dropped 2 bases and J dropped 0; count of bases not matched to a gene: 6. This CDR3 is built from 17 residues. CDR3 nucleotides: TGTGCCAGCAGCTTACGCCGGACAGGGATTAGCAATCAGCCCCAGCATTTT. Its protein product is CASSLRRTGISNQPQHF.

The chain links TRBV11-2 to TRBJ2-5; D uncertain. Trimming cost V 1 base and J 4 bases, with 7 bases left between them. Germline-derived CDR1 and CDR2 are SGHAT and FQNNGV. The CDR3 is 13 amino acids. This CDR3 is CASSLGALETQYF. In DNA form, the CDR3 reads TGTGCCAGCAGCTTAGGTGCGTTAGAGACCCAGTACTTC.

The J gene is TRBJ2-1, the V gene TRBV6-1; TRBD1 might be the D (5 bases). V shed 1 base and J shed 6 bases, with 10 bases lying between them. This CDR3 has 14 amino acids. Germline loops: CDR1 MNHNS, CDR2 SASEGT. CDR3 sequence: CASSEGQKFNEQFF. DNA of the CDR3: TGTGCCAGCAGTGAAGGACAGAAATTCAATGAGCAGTTCTTC.

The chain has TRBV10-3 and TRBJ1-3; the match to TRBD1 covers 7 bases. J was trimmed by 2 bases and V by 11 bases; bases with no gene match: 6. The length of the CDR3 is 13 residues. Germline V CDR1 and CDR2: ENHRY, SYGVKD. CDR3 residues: CAGPRGTGNTIYF. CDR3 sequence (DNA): TGTGCCGGGCCCAGGGGGACTGGAAACACCATATATTTT.

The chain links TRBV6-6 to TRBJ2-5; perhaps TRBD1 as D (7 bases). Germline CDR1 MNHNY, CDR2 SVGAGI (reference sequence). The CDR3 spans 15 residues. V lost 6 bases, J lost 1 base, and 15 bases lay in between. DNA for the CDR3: TGTGCCAGCAGGGCGGGGACAGAAGTCCAAGAGACCCAGTACTTC. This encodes CASRAGTEVQETQYF.

CDR3 sequence reads: CASSLKEGLGGNTEAFF. The CDR3 nucleotides are TGTGCCAGCAGTTTAAAGGAGGGTTTGGGGGGGAACACTGAAGCTTTCTTT. The genes are TRBV27 and TRBJ1-1, with D perhaps matching TRBD1 (5 bases). CDR1 and CDR2 from the germline V gene are MNHEY and SMNVEV (reference sequence). This CDR3 contains 17 residues. The germline V and J ends were trimmed by 2 bases and 1 base, with 17 bases remaining between them.

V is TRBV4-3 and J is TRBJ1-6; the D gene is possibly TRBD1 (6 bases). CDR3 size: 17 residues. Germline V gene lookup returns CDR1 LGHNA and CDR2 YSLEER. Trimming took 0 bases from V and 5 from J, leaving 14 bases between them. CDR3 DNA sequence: TGCGCCAGCAGCCAAGATCCCCAGGGGCCGGATAATTCACCCCTCCACTTT. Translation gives CASSQDPQGPDNSPLHF.

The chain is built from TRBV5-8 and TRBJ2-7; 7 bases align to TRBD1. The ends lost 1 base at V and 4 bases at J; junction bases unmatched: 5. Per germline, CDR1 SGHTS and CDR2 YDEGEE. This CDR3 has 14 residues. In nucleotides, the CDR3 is TGTGCCAGCAGCTTGAGACAGGGCCCATACGAGCAGTACTTC. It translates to CASSLRQGPYEQYF. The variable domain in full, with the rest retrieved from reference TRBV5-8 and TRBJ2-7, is EAGVTQSPTHLIKTRGQQATLRCSPISGHTSVYWYQQALGLGLQFLLWYDEGEERNRGNFPPRFSGRQFPNYSSELNVNALELEDSALYLCASSLRQGPYEQYFGPGTRLTVT.

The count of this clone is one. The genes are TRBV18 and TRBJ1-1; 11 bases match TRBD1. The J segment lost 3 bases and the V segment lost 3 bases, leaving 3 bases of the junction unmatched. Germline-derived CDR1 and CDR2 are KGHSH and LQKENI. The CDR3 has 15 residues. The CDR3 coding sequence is TGTGCCAGCTCACCGATGGGACAGGGGGACACTGAAGCTTTCTTT. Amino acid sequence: CASSPMGQGDTEAFF.